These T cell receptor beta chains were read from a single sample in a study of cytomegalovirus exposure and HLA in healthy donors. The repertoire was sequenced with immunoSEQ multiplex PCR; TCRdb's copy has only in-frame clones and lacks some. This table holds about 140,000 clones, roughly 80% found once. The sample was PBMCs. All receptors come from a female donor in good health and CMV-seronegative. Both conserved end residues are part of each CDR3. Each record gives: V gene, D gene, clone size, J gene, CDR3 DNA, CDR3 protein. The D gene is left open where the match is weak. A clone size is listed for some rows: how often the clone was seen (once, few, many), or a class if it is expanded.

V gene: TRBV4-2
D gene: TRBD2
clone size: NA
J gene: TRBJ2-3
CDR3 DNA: TGTGCCAGCAGCCACGAAAGCGGGACGGGGACAGATACGCAGTATTTT
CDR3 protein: CASSHESGTGTDTQYF

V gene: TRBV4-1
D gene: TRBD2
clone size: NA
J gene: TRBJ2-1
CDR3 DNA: TGCGCCAGCAGCCAAGAGGGAGCGGGAGGCGGTAATGAGCAGTTCTTC
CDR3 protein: CASSQEGAGGGNEQFF

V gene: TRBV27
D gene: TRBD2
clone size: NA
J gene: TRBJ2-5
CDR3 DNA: TGTGCCAGCAGTTTTGATGGAGGGAAGTTTCGGCTAGCGGGTGGTGGGCAAGAGACCCAGTACTTC
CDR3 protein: CASSFDGGKFRLAGGGQETQYF

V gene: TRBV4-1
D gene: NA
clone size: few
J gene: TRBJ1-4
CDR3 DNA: TGCGCCAGCACCCAGGCCCAGGGTTCAGCTAATGAAAAACTGTTTTTT
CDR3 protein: CASTQAQGSANEKLFF

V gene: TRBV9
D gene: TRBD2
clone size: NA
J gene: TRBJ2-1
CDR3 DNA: TGTGCCAGCAGCGTAGCACGACTAGCGAGGACCGATGAGCAGTTCTTC
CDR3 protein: CASSVARLARTDEQFF

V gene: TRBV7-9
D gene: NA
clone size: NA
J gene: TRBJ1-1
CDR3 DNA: TGTGCCAGCAGCCCACAGGGGAACACTGAAGCTTTCTTT
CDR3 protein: CASSPQGNTEAFF

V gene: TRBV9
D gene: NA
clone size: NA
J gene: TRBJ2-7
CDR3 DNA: TGTGCCAGCAGCGGAGGCCTCTCCTACGAGCAGTACTTC
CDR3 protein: CASSGGLSYEQYF

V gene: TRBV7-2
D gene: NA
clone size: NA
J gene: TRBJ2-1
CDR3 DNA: TGTGCCAGCAGCTTACGAGCTAGCGTTAGTGAGCAGTTCTTC
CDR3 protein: CASSLRASVSEQFF

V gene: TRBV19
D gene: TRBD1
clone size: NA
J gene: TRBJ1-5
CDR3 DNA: TGTGCCAGTAGTTCACAGGGGAAAGGAAATCAGCCCCAGCATTTT
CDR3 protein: CASSSQGKGNQPQHF

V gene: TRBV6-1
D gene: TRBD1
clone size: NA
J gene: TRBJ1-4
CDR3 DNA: TGTGCCAGCAGTGCGGGACAGGGGGATGAAAAACTGTTTTTT
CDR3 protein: CASSAGQGDEKLFF

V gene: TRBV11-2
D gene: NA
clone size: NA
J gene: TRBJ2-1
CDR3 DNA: TGTGCCAGCAGCTATCAGGGCCCCTTGGCGCCTTCATACAATGAGCAGTTCTTC
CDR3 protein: CASSYQGPLAPSYNEQFF